These 4 T cell receptor beta chains were all obtained from the same sample, sequenced in a study of blood T cell repertoires in COVID-19 (dated by TCRdb to 2019 to 2021). The library was prepared using the immunoSEQ multiplex PCR assay. TCRdb provides this immuneACCESS table in a form limited to in-frame rearrangements. Some clones are lacking; in checked studies, under half of them reflect an unresolved V gene, and why the rest are absent is not known. The sample includes roughly 250,000 clones, with about 90% observed a single time. The top ten hold 3.5% to 4.5% of the sample. Sequencing was carried out using peripheral blood. These receptor sequences come from a woman aged 40-49 years with acute or convalescent COVID-19.

This clone was detected a few times. This rearrangement joins TRBV10-3 to TRBJ1-2, with 7 bases lining up with TRBD1. The V gene end was trimmed by 4 bases and the J gene end by 4 bases; junction bases not matched to a gene: 0. Germline V gives CDR1 ENHRY, CDR2 SYGVKD. The CDR3 has 12 residues. The CDR3 bases are TGTGCCATCAGTGGACAGGGCTATGGCTACACCTTC. It yields the protein CAISGQGYGYTF.

This clone has just one count. The V call is TRBV5-1, the J call TRBJ1-2, with 12 bases identical to TRBD1. CDR1 and CDR2 from the germline V gene are SGHRS and YFSETQ. The CDR3 loop spans 15 amino acids. V lost 3 bases to trimming and J lost 7 bases; unmatched junction nucleotides: 7. The CDR3 DNA sequence: TGCGCCAGCAGCTCTCCGGGACAGGGGGCTAGTGGCTACACCTTC. Translation gives CASSSPGQGASGYTF.

The rearrangement joins TRBV11-2 to TRBJ2-1; 10 bases map to TRBD2. Germline V gene lookup returns CDR1 SGHAT and CDR2 FQNNGV. Trimming took 5 bases from V and 3 from J; bases not matched to a gene: 10. The CDR3 runs to 17 residues. The DNA of the CDR3 is TGTGCCAGCAGCACTAGTCCGGGACTAGCGAACTACAATGAGCAGTTCTTC. Encoded protein: CASSTSPGLANYNEQFF.

The chain combines TRBV6-2 or TRBV6-3 with TRBJ1-5; 8 bases map to TRBD1. In germline, CDR1 is MNHEY, CDR2 SVGEGT. The CDR3 contains 16 residues. The trim removed 6 bases at V and 1 base at J, leaving 8 bases unmatched. CDR3 in DNA: TGTGCCAGCAGCCCTTTCCAGGGGGCAAGCAATCAGCCCCAGCATTTT. This gives the protein CASSPFQGASNQPQHF.